Below, 6 T cell receptor beta chains from the same sample are listed, as sequenced in a study of T cells after yellow fever vaccination. TCRdb passed the 5' RACE reads through MiXCR, listing each CDR3 protein once. The sample holds 300,000 to 400,000 distinct CDR3 sequences, around 6.5% seen once. The source was PBMCs, collected 5 days after the yellow fever booster vaccination. These receptor sequences come from a man aged 25-45 years who received the YFV17D yellow fever vaccine.

In its sample, this clonotype was seen a few times. This chain connects TRBV10-3 to TRBJ2-2; 11 nucleotides match TRBD2. V dropped 7 bases and J dropped 1; count of bases not matched to a gene: 5. The V gene's germline CDR1 is ENHRY and CDR2 SYGVKD. The CDR3 sequence is 16 residues long. CDR3 loop: CAIKVLAGGNTGELFF. In DNA, the CDR3 is TGTGCCATCAAGGTGCTAGCGGGAGGGAACACCGGGGAGCTGTTTTTT.

The chain employs TRBV20-1 and TRBJ2-7; no definite D call. V was shortened by 2 bases and J by 4 bases, with 9 bases between the two germline ends. Germline values: CDR1 DFQATT, CDR2 SNEGSKA (reference sequence). This CDR3 spans 12 amino acids. As DNA, the CDR3 is TGCAGTGCTAGATCACGAGAGTACGAGCAGTACTTC. Protein product: CSARSREYEQYF.

The gene calls are TRBV28 and TRBJ2-7; 7 nucleotides align to TRBD2. J gave up 2 bases and V 3 bases, and 7 bases lay outside the gene matches. The CDR3 runs 15 residues. The V gene's germline CDR1 is MDHEN and CDR2 SYDVKM. The CDR3 nucleotides read TGTGCCAGCAGTTTTCACGGGAGGTCGCCCTACGAGCAGTACTTC. Translating it yields CASSFHGRSPYEQYF.

This clonotype showed up just a few times. This rearrangement joins TRBV25-1 to TRBJ2-3, with no clear D. The CDR3 has 13 amino acids. Trimming left V 3 bases short and J 3 bases short, with 7 bases between. Germline V gene data show CDR1 as MGHDK and CDR2 as SYGVNS. The CDR3: CASSEGTTDTQYF. The CDR3, as DNA: TGTGCCAGCAGTGAGGGTACGACAGATACGCAGTATTTT.

The genes are TRBV29-1 and TRBJ2-1, with 8 bases fitting TRBD2. Germline V gene data show CDR1 as SQVTM and CDR2 as ANQGSEA. This CDR3 has 11 residues. V shed 6 bases and J 7 bases; nucleotides not matched to a gene: 2. The CDR3 DNA is TGCAGCGTACCTAGCGGGAATGAGCAGTTCTTC. Translated: CSVPSGNEQFF.

This clonotype was observed a handful of times. V and J are TRBV10-3 and TRBJ2-7, with 8 bases aligning to TRBD2. There are 15 residues in the CDR3. V was clipped by 6 bases and J by 1 base; unmatched bases: 8. Per germline, CDR1 ENHRY and CDR2 SYGVKD. CDR3 DNA: TGTGCCATCAGGCGAACTAGCGGCTATTCCTACGAGCAGTACTTC. It yields the protein CAIRRTSGYSYEQYF.